These T cell receptor beta chains were read from a single sample in a study of cytomegalovirus exposure and HLA in healthy donors. The assay was immunoSEQ multiplex PCR, and TCRdb's table has in-frame clones only and misses some. The data hold about 38,000 clones, with roughly 90% observed a single time. The sequencing sample was made of PBMCs. The receptors derive from a woman aged 40 to 50 in good health and CMV-seropositive. Each CDR3 is given with its conserved first and last residue. The D gene is left open where the match is weak. A clone size is listed for some rows: how often the clone was seen (once, few, many), or a class if it is expanded.

d_gene	v_gene	len	j_gene	abundance	CDR3aa	CDR3nt
.	TRBV28	13	TRBJ1-1	.	CASRIQINTEAFF	TGTGCCAGCAGGATACAGATTAACACTGAAGCTTTCTTT
TRBD2	TRBV15	17	TRBJ2-7	.	CATSRARSGVYSYEQYF	TGTGCCACCAGCAGAGCCCGTAGCGGGGTCTACTCCTACGAGCAGTACTTC
.	TRBV5-6	13	TRBJ2-3	.	CASSRQFEVTQYF	TGTGCCAGCAGCCGGCAGTTTGAGGTTACGCAGTATTTT
TRBD1	TRBV9	15	TRBJ2-7	.	CASSGGDRGYYEQYF	TGTGCCAGCAGCGGAGGGGACAGGGGGTACTACGAGCAGTACTTC
.	TRBV7-2	15	TRBJ1-1	.	CASSLEGVVNTEAFF	TGTGCCAGCAGCTTAGAGGGGGTAGTGAACACTGAAGCTTTCTTT
.	TRBV19	12	TRBJ1-5	.	CASSIGDQPQHF	TGTGCCAGTAGTATCGGGGATCAGCCCCAGCATTTT
.	TRBV29-1	17	TRBJ1-2	once	CSGLGGLGGLGNYGYTF	TGCAGCGGACTTGGGGGGTTGGGAGGTCTGGGAAACTATGGCTACACCTTC
.	TRBV6-6	15	TRBJ2-3	.	CASSDSGLSTDTQYF	TGTGCCAGCAGCGATAGCGGATTAAGCACAGATACGCAGTATTTT
TRBD1	TRBV30	14	TRBJ1-5	.	CAWNPGQGNQPQHF	TGTGCCTGGAACCCAGGACAGGGGAATCAGCCCCAGCATTTT
.	TRBV19	13	TRBJ1-2	.	CASSISQGSGYTF	TGTGCCAGTAGTATCTCGCAGGGAAGTGGCTACACCTTC
.	TRBV5-1	13	TRBJ1-1	.	CASSLKGGAEAFF	TGCGCCAGCAGCTTAAAGGGAGGCGCTGAAGCTTTCTTT
TRBD1	TRBV5-4	15	TRBJ2-5	once	CASNHGTGSRETQYF	TGTGCCAGCAACCACGGGACAGGGTCCAGGGAGACCCAGTACTTC
.	TRBV7-2	13	TRBJ2-3	.	CASSPGIADTQYF	TGTGCCAGCAGTCCAGGGATCGCAGATACGCAGTATTTT
.	TRBV5-1	14	TRBJ2-7	.	CASSLGTHSYEQYF	TGCGCCAGCAGCTTGGGGACTCACTCCTACGAGCAGTACTTC
TRBD1	TRBV6-5	16	TRBJ2-3	.	CASSYSGGQGADTQYF	TGTGCCAGCAGTTACTCCGGAGGACAGGGAGCAGATACGCAGTATTTT
.	TRBV11-2	13	TRBJ2-5	.	CATSMGGAETQYF	TGTGCCACCAGCATGGGGGGGGCAGAGACCCAGTACTTC
.	TRBV21-1	17	TRBJ1-2	.	CASSNIPNDRVHYGYTF	TGTGCCAGCAGCAATATCCCCAATGACAGGGTGCACTATGGCTACACCTTC
TRBD2	TRBV2	15	TRBJ2-7	.	CASSGTRGGPYEQYF	TGTGCCAGCAGTGGGACCCGCGGGGGTCCCTACGAGCAGTACTTC
TRBD2	TRBV11-2	16	TRBJ2-2	once	CASSPGGSAATGELFF	TGTGCCAGCAGCCCCGGGGGGAGCGCTGCCACCGGGGAGCTGTTTTTT
TRBD2	TRBV7-2	15	TRBJ2-5	.	CASRYNPGGGETQYF	TGTGCCAGCAGATATAATCCGGGGGGAGGGGAGACCCAGTACTTC
.	TRBV4-3	16	TRBJ2-7	.	CASSQEIGFRAYEQYF	TGCGCCAGCAGCCAAGAGATCGGTTTCCGAGCCTACGAGCAGTACTTC
TRBD2	TRBV9	16	TRBJ2-7	few	CASSLTGLAGSYEQYF	TGTGCCAGCAGCCTCACGGGACTAGCGGGCTCCTACGAGCAGTACTTC
.	TRBV15	13	TRBJ1-1	.	CATSRDLHTEAFF	TGTGCCACCAGCAGAGATCTTCACACTGAAGCTTTCTTT
TRBD1	TRBV7-9	17	TRBJ2-2	.	CASSKTGTGVSTGELFF	TGTGCCAGCAGCAAGACCGGGACAGGGGTGAGCACCGGGGAGCTGTTTTTT
.	TRBV6-5	15	TRBJ2-7	few	CASSYNTGSSYEQYF	TGTGCCAGCAGTTACAATACAGGGAGCTCCTACGAGCAGTACTTC
.	TRBV7-2	15	TRBJ2-6	once	CASSITGSGANVLTF	TGTGCCAGCAGCATTACAGGGTCCGGGGCCAACGTCCTGACTTTC
TRBD1	TRBV7-2	15	TRBJ1-4	.	CASSGRQGAGEKLFF	TGTGCCAGCAGCGGGCGACAGGGGGCGGGGGAAAAACTGTTTTTT
.	TRBV28	14	TRBJ2-7	.	CASIPSGEIYEQYF	TGTGCCAGCATCCCCAGTGGGGAGATCTACGAGCAGTACTTC
TRBD2	TRBV7-6	15	TRBJ2-3	.	CASRRGLARADTQYF	TGTGCCAGCAGAAGGGGACTAGCGCGCGCAGATACGCAGTATTTT
TRBD1	TRBV27	15	TRBJ2-3	.	CASRPDRYLTDTQYF	TGTGCCAGCAGGCCGGACAGGTATCTCACAGATACGCAGTATTTT
.	TRBV28	11	TRBJ2-7	.	CASSLATEQYF	TGTGCCAGCAGTTTAGCGACAGAGCAGTACTTC
TRBD1	TRBV27	17	TRBJ1-2	.	CATRGTGAGELNYGYTF	TGTGCCACCCGAGGGACAGGGGCGGGGGAACTTAACTATGGCTACACCTTC
TRBD2	TRBV29-1	16	TRBJ2-3	.	CSVSGPPPGGADTQYF	TGCAGCGTTTCGGGACCCCCCCCGGGAGGCGCAGATACGCAGTATTTT
TRBD1	TRBV6-5	13	TRBJ1-1	.	CASGTVRNTEAFF	TGTGCCAGCGGGACAGTTAGGAACACTGAAGCTTTCTTT
TRBD1	TRBV28	14	TRBJ1-2	.	CASSTGQGGFGYTF	TGTGCCAGCAGCACTGGACAGGGGGGTTTTGGCTACACCTTC
TRBD2	TRBV2	16	TRBJ2-1	.	CASSETTSGGYNEQFF	TGTGCCAGCAGTGAAACCACTAGCGGGGGTTACAATGAGCAGTTCTTC
TRBD1	TRBV6-6	15	TRBJ1-2	once	CASSYQTGGEGGYTF	TGTGCCAGCAGTTACCAGACAGGGGGAGAAGGTGGCTACACCTTC
TRBD2	TRBV7-2	17	TRBJ2-1	.	CASSRPTSGGRYNEQFF	TGTGCCAGCAGCCGCCCGACTAGCGGGGGGAGATACAATGAGCAGTTCTTC
.	TRBV7-2	16	TRBJ2-1	.	CASSTAVGGPYNEQFF	TGTGCCAGCAGCACTGCGGTGGGGGGGCCCTACAATGAGCAGTTCTTC
.	TRBV4-1	13	TRBJ2-5	.	CASSQDPRETQYF	TGCGCCAGCAGCCAAGACCCACGGGAGACCCAGTACTTC
.	TRBV11-2	13	TRBJ2-1	.	CASTTSPGNEQFF	TGTGCCAGCACCACCTCCCCAGGGAATGAGCAGTTCTTC
.	TRBV2	15	TRBJ2-2	.	CASSAVRSNTGELFF	TGTGCCAGCAGCGCCGTGAGGTCGAACACCGGGGAGCTGTTTTTT
TRBD1	TRBV6-5	14	TRBJ1-6	few	CASREGADNSPLHF	TGTGCCAGCAGGGAGGGGGCCGATAATTCACCCCTCCACTTT
TRBD1	TRBV7-2	15	TRBJ2-3	.	CASSLDRGNTDTQYF	TGTGCCAGCAGCTTAGACAGGGGTAATACAGATACGCAGTATTTT
.	TRBV2	14	TRBJ1-1	once	CASRNRDVGTEAFF	TGTGCCAGCAGAAACAGGGACGTAGGAACTGAAGCTTTCTTT
TRBD1	TRBV25-1	15	TRBJ1-2	.	CASSVPGQSKYGYTF	TGTGCCAGCAGTGTACCGGGACAGAGTAAATATGGCTACACCTTC
.	TRBV9	13	TRBJ2-4	few	CASSFGGENIQYF	TGTGCCAGCAGCTTTGGAGGGGAAAACATTCAGTACTTC
TRBD1	TRBV6-6	13	TRBJ1-1	.	CASRDRVETEAFF	TGTGCCAGCAGAGACAGGGTGGAAACTGAAGCTTTCTTT
.	TRBV19	15	TRBJ1-2	.	CASNGGGSRSYGYTF	TGTGCCAGTAACGGCGGGGGGAGTAGGAGCTATGGCTACACCTTC
TRBD2	TRBV5-3	12	TRBJ2-2	.	CARSRGAGELFF	TGTGCCAGAAGCCGGGGGGCCGGGGAGCTGTTTTTT
.	TRBV4-3	15	TRBJ1-6	once	CASSQEAGGYSPLHF	TGCGCCAGCAGCCAAGAGGCGGGGGGCTATTCACCCCTCCACTTT
TRBD2	TRBV5-4	15	TRBJ2-3	.	CASSSGGGLADTQYF	TGTGCCAGCAGCTCCGGGGGGGGGCTCGCAGATACGCAGTATTTT
.	TRBV4-3	16	TRBJ1-4	.	CASSQDGFGKGEKLFF	TGCGCCAGCAGCCAAGATGGTTTCGGGAAGGGCGAAAAACTGTTTTTT